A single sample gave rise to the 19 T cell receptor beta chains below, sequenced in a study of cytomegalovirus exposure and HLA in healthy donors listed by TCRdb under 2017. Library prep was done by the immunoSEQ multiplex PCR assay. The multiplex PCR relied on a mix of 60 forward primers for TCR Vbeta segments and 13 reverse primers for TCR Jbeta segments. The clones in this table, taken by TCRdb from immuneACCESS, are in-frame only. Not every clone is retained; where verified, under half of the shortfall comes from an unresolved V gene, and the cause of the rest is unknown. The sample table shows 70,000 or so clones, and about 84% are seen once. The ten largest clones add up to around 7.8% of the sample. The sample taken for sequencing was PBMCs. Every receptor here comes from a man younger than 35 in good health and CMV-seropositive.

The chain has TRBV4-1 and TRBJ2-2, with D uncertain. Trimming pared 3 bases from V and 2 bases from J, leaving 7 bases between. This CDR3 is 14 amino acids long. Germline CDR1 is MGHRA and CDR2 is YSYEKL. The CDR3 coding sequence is TGCGCCAGCAGCCACAAGCCTAACACCGGGGAGCTGTTTTTT. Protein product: CASSHKPNTGELFF.

CDR3 sequence: CATSRDRGHETQYF. CDR3 nucleotides: TGTGCCACCAGCAGAGATCGGGGACACGAGACCCAGTACTTC. The chain links TRBV15 to TRBJ2-5; D perhaps matches TRBD1 (6 bases). CDR1 is LNHNV and CDR2 is YYDKDF in the germline V gene (reference sequence). This CDR3 is 14 amino acids long. Trimming shortened V by 0 bases and J by 5 bases, and 10 bases separated the two germline ends.

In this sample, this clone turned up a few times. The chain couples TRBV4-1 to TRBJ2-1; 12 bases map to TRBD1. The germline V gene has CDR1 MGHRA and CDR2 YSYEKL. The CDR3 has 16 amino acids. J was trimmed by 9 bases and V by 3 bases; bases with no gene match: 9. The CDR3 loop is CASSHLEGQGASEQFF. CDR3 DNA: TGCGCCAGCAGCCACCTAGAGGGACAGGGGGCCAGTGAGCAGTTCTTC.

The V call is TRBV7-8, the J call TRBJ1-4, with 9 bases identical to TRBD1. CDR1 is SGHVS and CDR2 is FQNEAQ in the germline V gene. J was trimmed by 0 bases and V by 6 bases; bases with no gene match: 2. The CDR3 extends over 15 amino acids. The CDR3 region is CASRGQGSTNEKLFF. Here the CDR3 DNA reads TGTGCCAGCAGGGGACAGGGCTCAACTAATGAAAAACTGTTTTTT.

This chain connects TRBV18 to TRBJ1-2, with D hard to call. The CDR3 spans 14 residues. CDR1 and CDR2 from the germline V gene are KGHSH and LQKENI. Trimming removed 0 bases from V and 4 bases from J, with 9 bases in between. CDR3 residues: CASSPPADRYGYTF. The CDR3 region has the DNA TGTGCCAGCTCACCACCGGCGGATCGCTATGGCTACACCTTC.

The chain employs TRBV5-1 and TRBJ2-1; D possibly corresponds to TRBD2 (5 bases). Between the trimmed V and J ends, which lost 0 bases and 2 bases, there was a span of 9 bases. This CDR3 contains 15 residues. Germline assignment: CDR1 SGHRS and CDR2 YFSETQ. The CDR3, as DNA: TGCGCCAGCAGCTTGGTTGCGGAGGCCTACAATGAGCAGTTCTTC. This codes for CASSLVAEAYNEQFF. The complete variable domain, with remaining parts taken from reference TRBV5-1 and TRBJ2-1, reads KAGVTQTPRYLIKTRGQQVTLSCSPISGHRSVSWYQQTPGQGLQFLFEYFSETQRNKGNFPGRFSGRQFSNSRSEMNVSTLELGDSALYLCASSLVAEAYNEQFFGPGTRLTVL.

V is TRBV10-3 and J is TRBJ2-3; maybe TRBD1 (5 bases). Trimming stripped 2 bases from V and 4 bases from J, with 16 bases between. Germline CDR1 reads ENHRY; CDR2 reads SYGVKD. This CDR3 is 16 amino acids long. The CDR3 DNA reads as TGTGCCATCAGTGAGCAGTCCCCAGGGATTGCAGATACGCAGTATTTT. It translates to CAISEQSPGIADTQYF.

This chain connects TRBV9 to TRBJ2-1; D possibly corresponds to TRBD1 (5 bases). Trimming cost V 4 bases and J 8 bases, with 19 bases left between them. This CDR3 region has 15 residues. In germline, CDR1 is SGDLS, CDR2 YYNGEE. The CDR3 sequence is CASSSGPSGHDEQFF. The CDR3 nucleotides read TGTGCCAGCAGCTCAGGGCCTTCTGGTCACGATGAGCAGTTCTTC.

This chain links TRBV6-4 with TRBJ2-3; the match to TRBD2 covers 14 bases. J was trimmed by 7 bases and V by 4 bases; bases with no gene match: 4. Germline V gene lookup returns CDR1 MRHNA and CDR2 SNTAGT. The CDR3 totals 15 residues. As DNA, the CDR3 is TGTGCCAGCAGTGCGACTAGCGGGGGGGCGAATACGCAGTATTTT. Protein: CASSATSGGANTQYF.

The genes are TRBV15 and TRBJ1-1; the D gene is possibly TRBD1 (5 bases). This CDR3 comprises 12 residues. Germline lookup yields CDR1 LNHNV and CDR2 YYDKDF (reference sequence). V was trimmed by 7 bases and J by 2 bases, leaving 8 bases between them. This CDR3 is CATNDRNTEAFF. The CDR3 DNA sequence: TGTGCCACCAATGACAGAAACACTGAAGCTTTCTTT. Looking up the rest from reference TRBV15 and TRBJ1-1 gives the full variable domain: DAMVIQNPRYQVTQFGKPVTLSCSQTLNHNVMYWYQQKSSQAPKLLFHYYDKDFNNEADTPDNFQSRRPNTSFCFLDIRSPGLGDTAMYLCATNDRNTEAFFGQGTRLTVV.

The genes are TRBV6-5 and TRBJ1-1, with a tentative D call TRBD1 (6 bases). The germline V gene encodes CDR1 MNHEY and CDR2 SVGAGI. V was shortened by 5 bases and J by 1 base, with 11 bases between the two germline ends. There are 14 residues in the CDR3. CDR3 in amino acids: CASSPQDRNTEAFF. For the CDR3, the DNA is TGTGCCAGCAGTCCTCAGGACAGGAACACTGAAGCTTTCTTT.

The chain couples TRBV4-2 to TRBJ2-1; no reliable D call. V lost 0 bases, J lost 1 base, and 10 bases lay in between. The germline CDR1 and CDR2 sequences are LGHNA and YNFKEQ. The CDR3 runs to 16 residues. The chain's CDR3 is CASSQDGGVSYNEQFF. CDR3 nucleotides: TGTGCCAGCAGCCAAGACGGTGGTGTATCCTACAATGAGCAGTTCTTC.

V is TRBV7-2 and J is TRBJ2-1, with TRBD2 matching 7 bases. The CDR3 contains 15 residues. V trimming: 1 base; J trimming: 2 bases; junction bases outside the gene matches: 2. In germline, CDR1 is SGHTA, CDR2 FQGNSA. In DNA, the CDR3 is TGTGCCAGCAGCTTAGAGGCGGGGGCCTACAATGAGCAGTTCTTC. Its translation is CASSLEAGAYNEQFF. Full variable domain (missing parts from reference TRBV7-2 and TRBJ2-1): GAGVSQSPSNKVTEKGKDVELRCDPISGHTALYWYRQSLGQGLEFLIYFQGNSAPDKSGLPSDRFSAERTGGSVSTLTIQRTQQEDSAVYLCASSLEAGAYNEQFFGPGTRLTVL.

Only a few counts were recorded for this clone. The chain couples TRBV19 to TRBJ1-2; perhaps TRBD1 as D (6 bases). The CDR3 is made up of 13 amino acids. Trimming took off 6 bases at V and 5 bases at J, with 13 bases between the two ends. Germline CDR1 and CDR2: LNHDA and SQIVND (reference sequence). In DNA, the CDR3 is TGTGCCAGTAGCCGACAGGAAGGATATGGCTACACCTTC. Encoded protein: CASSRQEGYGYTF.

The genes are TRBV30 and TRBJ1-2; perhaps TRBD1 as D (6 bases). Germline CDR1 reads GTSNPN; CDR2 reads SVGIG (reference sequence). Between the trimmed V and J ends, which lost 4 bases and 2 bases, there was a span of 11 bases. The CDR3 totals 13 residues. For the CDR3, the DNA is TGTGCCTGGAAGGGGGAAGGAAACTATGGCTACACCTTC. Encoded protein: CAWKGEGNYGYTF.

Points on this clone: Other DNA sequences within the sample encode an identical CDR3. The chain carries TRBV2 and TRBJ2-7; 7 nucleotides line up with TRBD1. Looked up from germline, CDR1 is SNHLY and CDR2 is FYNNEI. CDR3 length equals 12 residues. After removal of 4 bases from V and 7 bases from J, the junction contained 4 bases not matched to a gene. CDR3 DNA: TGTGCCAGCAGTGGACAGGGTGTGGAGCAGTACTTC. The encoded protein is CASSGQGVEQYF.

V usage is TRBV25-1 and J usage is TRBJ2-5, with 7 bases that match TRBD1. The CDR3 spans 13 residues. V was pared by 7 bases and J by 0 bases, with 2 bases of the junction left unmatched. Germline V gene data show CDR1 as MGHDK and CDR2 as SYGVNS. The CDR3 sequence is CASKGQNQETQYF. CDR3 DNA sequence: TGTGCCAGCAAGGGACAGAACCAAGAGACCCAGTACTTC.

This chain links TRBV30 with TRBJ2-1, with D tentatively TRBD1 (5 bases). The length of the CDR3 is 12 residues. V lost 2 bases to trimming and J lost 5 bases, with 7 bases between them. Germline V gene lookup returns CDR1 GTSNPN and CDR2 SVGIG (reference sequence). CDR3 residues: CAWSPQDNEQFF. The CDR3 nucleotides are TGTGCCTGGAGTCCACAGGACAATGAGCAGTTCTTC.

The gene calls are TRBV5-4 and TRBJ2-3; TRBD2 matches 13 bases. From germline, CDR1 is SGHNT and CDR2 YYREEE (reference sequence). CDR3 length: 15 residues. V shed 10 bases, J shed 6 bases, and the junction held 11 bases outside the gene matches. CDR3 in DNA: TGTGCCGGAGCACCACTAGCGGGAGGGCCCGATACGCAGTATTTT. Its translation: CAGAPLAGGPDTQYF.